Shown below are 19 T cell receptor beta chains from a single sample sequenced in a study of identical twins. MiXCR was run by TCRdb on the 5' RACE reads, yielding one entry per CDR3 protein. The top ten hold under 2% of the sample, which has approximately 700,000 distinct CDR3 sequences, around 6% seen once. What was sequenced was naive T cells sorted from blood. Every receptor here comes from a man aged 18 to 29 in good health.

This clonotype came up many times. This chain connects TRBV12-3 or TRBV12-4 to TRBJ2-1, with D perhaps matching TRBD1 (6 bases). Trimming left V 6 bases short and J 6 bases short, with 15 bases between. This CDR3 contains 14 residues. Written as DNA, the CDR3 is TGTGCCAGCAGAACCAACATAGGGGGCAATGAGCAGTTCTTC. The encoded protein is CASRTNIGGNEQFF.

This clonotype has ten or more counts. V usage is TRBV20-1 and J usage is TRBJ2-7, with 7 bases that match TRBD2. Germline assignment: CDR1 DFQATT and CDR2 SNEGSKA (reference sequence). The V and J ends lost 3 bases and 2 bases, in that order; junction bases with no gene match: 4. The CDR3 sequence is 13 residues long. The CDR3 nucleotides read TGCAGTGCTAGTTTGCGGGAGCCCTACGAGCAGTACTTC. This gives the protein CSASLREPYEQYF.

This chain joins TRBV6-1 and TRBJ2-1, with D unclear. The CDR3 is 14 residues long. Germline V gives CDR1 MNHNS, CDR2 SASEGT. The V and J ends lost 7 bases and 1 base respectively, with 11 bases between them. The CDR3: CASTTGTSYNEQFF. In nucleotides, the CDR3 is TGTGCCAGCACGACGGGCACTTCCTACAATGAGCAGTTCTTC.

This clonotype was recorded many times. The chain combines TRBV5-1 with TRBJ2-1, with no clear D. The CDR3 is made up of 12 amino acids. Between the trimmed V and J ends, which lost 0 bases and 13 bases, there was a span of 11 bases. Germline values: CDR1 SGHRS, CDR2 YFSETQ. CDR3 bases: TGCGCCAGCAGCTTGGTAGGTAGGGATCAGTTCTTC. Translated: CASSLVGRDQFF.

This clonotype was seen a few times. This chain connects TRBV20-1 to TRBJ2-3; D is unresolved. The V end lost 1 base, the J end lost 6 bases, and 20 bases lay between the germline ends. CDR1 is DFQATT and CDR2 is SNEGSKA in the germline V gene (reference sequence). The CDR3 is made up of 16 amino acids. CDR3 in DNA: TGCAGTGCTAGAGCTTCCCCCTCTCCAATCGGGGATACGCAGTATTTT. It codes for CSARASPSPIGDTQYF.

In DNA, the CDR3 is TGCGCCAGCAGCCAAGCGCGGTCACCCGGGACAGTTTCCTACGAGCAGTACTTC. Protein: CASSQARSPGTVSYEQYF. The gene calls are TRBV4-3 and TRBJ2-7; 7 bases align to TRBD1. This CDR3 is 18 amino acids long. V dropped 1 base and J dropped 1; count of bases not matched to a gene: 13. Looked up from germline, CDR1 is LGHNA and CDR2 is YSLEER.

The sample holds many counts of this clonotype. CDR3 DNA sequence: TGTGCCAGCAGAGATGGGCGCGCAGGGCTCCCCCAAGAGACCCAGTACTTC. Translating it yields CASRDGRAGLPQETQYF. The V and J genes are TRBV12-3 or TRBV12-4 and TRBJ2-5, with D perhaps matching TRBD1 (5 bases). The V end lost 6 bases, the J end lost 1 base, and 21 bases lay between the germline ends. The CDR3 is 17 amino acids.

This clonotype was recorded many times. Sequence at one end of the junction differs from germline and may be a read error. The V gene is TRBV12-3 or TRBV12-4, the J gene TRBJ2-3, with 11 nucleotides matching TRBD2. The CDR3 has 19 residues. The CDR3 DNA reads TGTGCCAGCGGTTTCGGCCGGTCCCTAGCGGGAGGAGACACAGATACGCAGTATTTT. This sequence encodes CASGFGRSLAGGDTDTQYF.

This clonotype has ten or more counts. V and J are TRBV10-3 and TRBJ2-2; 9 nucleotides align to TRBD2. Germline V gene sequence: CDR1 ENHRY, CDR2 SYGVKD. V shed 10 bases and J 1 base; nucleotides not matched to a gene: 4. The CDR3 loop spans 14 amino acids. For the CDR3, the DNA is TGTGCCACCCAGACTAGCGGGAACACCGGGGAGCTGTTTTTT. Its translation: CATQTSGNTGELFF.

This clonotype was recorded at least ten times. The chain links TRBV12-3 or TRBV12-4 to TRBJ1-1; D gene unclear. The ends were cut back, 3 bases at V and 2 bases at J, with 13 bases in the middle. The CDR3 length is 15 residues. The CDR3 DNA follows: TGTGCCAGCAGTTTTATATTGGGCAAAAACACTGAAGCTTTCTTT. Translated: CASSFILGKNTEAFF.

V gene TRBV4-1 combines with J gene TRBJ2-7; D is uncertain. The V gene lost 1 base and the J gene lost 4 bases, with 8 bases spanning the gap. The length of the CDR3 is 13 residues. Germline V gives CDR1 MGHRA, CDR2 YSYEKL. In DNA form, the CDR3 reads TGCGCCAGCAGCCAAGGGGCGGATTACGAGCAGTACGTC. Translation: CASSQGADYEQYV.

The sample holds one count of this clonotype. Given a much more abundant clone one base away, this may be a read error. The DNA of the CDR3 is TGCAGTGCTAGAGTTCGGACAGGGGGCGCGAGCGGCTACGCCTTC. Amino acids: CSARVRTGGASGYAF. The genes are TRBV20-1 and TRBJ1-2; TRBD1 agrees at 11 bases. Germline CDR1 and CDR2: DFQATT and SNEGSKA (reference sequence). CDR3 length: 15 residues.

This clonotype was found a few times. The chain joins TRBV12-3 or TRBV12-4 to TRBJ2-1; 10 bases match TRBD2. This CDR3 is 15 amino acids long. The J segment lost 7 bases and the V segment lost 6 bases, leaving 9 bases of the junction unmatched. The CDR3 nucleotides read TGTGCCAGCAGCTTATCTAGCGGGAGAAGGAATGAGCAGTTCTTC. Amino acids: CASSLSSGRRNEQFF.

The sample holds many counts of this clonotype. The chain carries TRBV4-2 and TRBJ2-2, with D uncertain. Germline V gene sequence: CDR1 LGHNA, CDR2 YNFKEQ. Trimming removed 4 bases at V and 1 base at J, with 10 bases between. The CDR3 contains 15 residues. The CDR3 reads CASSPGLWNTGELFF. In nucleotides, the CDR3 is TGTGCCAGCAGCCCGGGTCTGTGGAACACCGGGGAGCTGTTTTTT.

In its sample, this clonotype was seen a few times. The chain joins TRBV6-2 or TRBV6-3 to TRBJ1-1, with 10 bases identical to TRBD1. Losses at the gene ends were 3 bases for V and 6 bases for J; bases not matched to a gene: 4. The CDR3 contains 14 residues. CDR1 is MNHEY and CDR2 is SVGEGT in the germline V gene. The CDR3 DNA sequence: TGTGCCAGCAGTTATGACAGGGGGCGACCTGAAGCTTTCTTT. Translated, it gives CASSYDRGRPEAFF.

This clonotype was observed a few times. V gene TRBV5-6 combines with J gene TRBJ2-1; possible D gene TRBD2, 6 bases. The V end lost 2 bases, the J end lost 4 bases, and 13 bases lay between the germline ends. The CDR3 runs to 15 residues. Germline lookup yields CDR1 SGHDT and CDR2 YYEEEE. CDR3 in amino acids: CASSFSGGEYNEQFF. The CDR3 DNA reads TGTGCCAGCAGCTTTTCCGGGGGAGAATACAATGAGCAGTTCTTC.

In this sample, this clonotype turned up many times. This chain joins TRBV10-3 and TRBJ2-2; D might be TRBD1 (6 bases). Germline CDR1 is ENHRY and CDR2 is SYGVKD. Trimming stripped 7 bases from V and 6 bases from J, with 15 bases between. The CDR3 has 14 residues. The CDR3 loop reads CAITGTSGPGELFF. The CDR3 coding sequence is TGTGCCATCACCGGGACAAGTGGTCCCGGGGAGCTGTTTTTT.

Many counts were recorded for this clonotype. The chain employs TRBV27 and TRBJ2-1, with 7 bases aligning to TRBD1. Losses at the gene ends were 7 bases for V and 2 bases for J; bases not matched to a gene: 20. Germline CDR1 is MNHEY and CDR2 is SMNVEV (reference sequence). CDR3 length equals 19 residues. The CDR3 DNA follows: TGTGCCAGCACCAAATGGGGCGATAGAGGGGGCGCACCCTACAATGAGCAGTTCTTC. Its translation is CASTKWGDRGGAPYNEQFF.

This clonotype was recorded at least ten times. This chain links TRBV20-1 with TRBJ2-2; tentative D call: TRBD2 (6 bases). Trimming shortened V by 3 bases and J by 6 bases, and 11 bases separated the two germline ends. The germline CDR1 and CDR2 sequences are DFQATT and SNEGSKA (reference sequence). This CDR3 spans 13 amino acids. The CDR3 is CSARMTGAGELFF. CDR3 nucleotides: TGCAGTGCTAGGATGACGGGGGCCGGGGAGCTGTTTTTT.